Below, 17 T cell receptor beta chains from the same sample are listed, as sequenced in a study of beta chain features in type 1 diabetes. Whole-study results and caveats: Shorter TCRB CDR3s, moderately but significantly so, were found in Type 1 diabetes patients in all four CD4+ subsets.

These receptors lack a known antigen. Expressed TCRB transcripts were sequenced, since all the RNA that had been isolated was reverse transcribed. Repertoires were generated with immunoSEQ multiplex PCR, while TCRdb's copy carries only in-frame clones and drops some. The data hold more than 300,000 clones, with around 8.5% observed a single time. Sequenced: central memory CD4+ T cells from blood. The receptors derive from a young man with type 1 diabetes.

This clone was seen more than once but under ten times. The chain is built from TRBV27 and TRBJ1-2, with D perhaps TRBD1 (6 bases). V lost 3 bases, J lost 13 bases, and 18 bases lay in between. The germline V gene has CDR1 MNHEY and CDR2 SMNVEV (reference sequence). The CDR3 extends over 13 amino acids. The DNA of the CDR3 is TGTGCCAGCAGTTTTCGTGGTGGGGGGGGCGCCACCTTC. It specifies CASSFRGGGGATF.

This clone turned up a few times. The chain recombines TRBV6-6 with TRBJ2-3; a possible D gene is TRBD2 (6 bases). The CDR3 length is 15 residues. V was pared by 6 bases and J by 1 base, with 14 bases between. Germline CDR1 and CDR2: MNHNY and SVGAGI (reference sequence). CDR3 coding DNA: TGTGCCAGCAGAGACGGGAGCAGGGGCACAGATACGCAGTATTTT. It encodes CASRDGSRGTDTQYF.

The rearrangement links TRBV7-2 to TRBJ2-3; 7 nucleotides agree with TRBD1. CDR1 and CDR2 from the germline V gene are SGHTA and FQGNSA. The CDR3 length is 13 residues. V lost 5 bases and J lost 8; bases outside the gene matches: 7. Here the CDR3 reads CASSERGPSTQYF. CDR3 coding DNA: TGTGCCAGCAGCGAGAGGGGGCCATCTACGCAGTATTTT.

A few counts support this clone. J is TRBJ2-2 and V is TRBV15; D might be TRBD1 (7 bases). Trimming removed 1 base at V and 5 bases at J, with 14 bases between. CDR3 length: 16 amino acids. Germline V gene sequence: CDR1 LNHNV, CDR2 YYDKDF (reference sequence). The CDR3 DNA reads TGTGCCACCAGCAGAGCTCGACAGGGAGGTACCGGGGAGCTGTTTTTT. This sequence encodes CATSRARQGGTGELFF.

This sequence joins TRBV6-5 and TRBJ2-7; tentative D call: TRBD1 (6 bases). Trimming took off 0 bases at V and 3 bases at J, with 9 bases between the two ends. Looked up from germline, CDR1 is MNHEY and CDR2 is SVGAGI. The CDR3 is 14 residues long. The CDR3 loop reads CASSYSTRGYEQYF. Written as DNA, the CDR3 is TGTGCCAGCAGTTACTCGACCAGGGGCTACGAGCAGTACTTC.

A note on this clone: The germline gene is not matched at one end of the junction; a read error may be the cause. This rearrangement joins TRBV11-2 to TRBJ2-5; 10 bases are shared with TRBD2. In germline, CDR1 is SGHAT, CDR2 FQNNGV. This CDR3 contains 16 residues. CDR3 amino acids: CASSQDLSGGAETQYF. CDR3 DNA sequence: TGCGCCAGCAGCCAAGATCTCAGCGGGGGGGCGGAGACCCAGTACTTC.

In its sample, this clone was seen many times. V is TRBV5-1 and J is TRBJ1-1; D is uncertain. Trimming took off 5 bases at V and 2 bases at J, with 7 bases between the two ends. Germline CDR1 and CDR2: SGHRS and YFSETQ. The CDR3 extends over 12 amino acids. CDR3: CASRADNTEAFF. The CDR3 coding sequence is TGCGCCAGCAGGGCCGATAACACTGAAGCTTTCTTT.

This clone has just a few counts. V and J are TRBV7-9 and TRBJ2-7; D tentatively reads TRBD1 or TRBD2 (5 bases each). The germline V and J ends were trimmed by 5 bases and 8 bases, with 19 bases remaining between them. There are 14 residues in the CDR3. CDR1 and CDR2 from the germline V gene are SEHNR and FQNEAQ (reference sequence). Here the CDR3 DNA reads TGTGCCAGCAGCCCCCAGGGACCACATACGAAGCAGTACTTC. Its protein product is CASSPQGPHTKQYF.

Turning to this clone: This may arise from a read error, as a much more abundant clone is one base away. J is TRBJ2-1 and V is TRBV7-9; D remains ambiguous. This CDR3 is built from 11 residues. The germline V and J ends were trimmed by 1 base and 8 bases, with 3 bases remaining between them. The germline V gene encodes CDR1 SEHNR and CDR2 FQNEAQ (reference sequence). The CDR3 nucleotides read TGTGCCAGCAGCTTAGTGGATGAGCAGTTCTTC. Amino acids: CASSLVDEQFF.

The chain combines TRBV29-1 with TRBJ2-1, with 9 bases that match TRBD1. V trimming: 6 bases; J trimming: 4 bases; junction bases outside the gene matches: 4. Looked up from germline, CDR1 is SQVTM and CDR2 is ANQGSEA. There are 13 residues in the CDR3. CDR3 region: CSVGQGQYNEQFF. The CDR3 region has the DNA TGCAGCGTAGGACAGGGGCAATACAATGAGCAGTTCTTC.

The chain recombines TRBV6-1 with TRBJ2-7; D is perhaps TRBD2 (5 bases). The CDR3 extends over 12 amino acids. The V gene lost 2 bases and the J gene lost 13 bases, with 15 bases spanning the gap. Germline V CDR1 and CDR2: MNHNS, SASEGT. DNA of the CDR3: TGTGCCAGCAGTGAATTGAGGTCGACTACATACTTC. This sequence encodes CASSELRSTTYF.

This clone showed up just a few times. V is TRBV29-1 and J is TRBJ1-1; a possible D gene is TRBD1 (6 bases). The CDR3 has 11 amino acids. V dropped 2 bases and J dropped 6 bases, with 7 bases sitting between them. Germline V CDR1 and CDR2: SQVTM, ANQGSEA. CDR3 bases: TGCAGCGTTGAACGGGGGCCTGAAGCTTTCTTT. Protein product: CSVERGPEAFF.

This clone was recorded a few times. V is TRBV27 and J is TRBJ2-7, with 11 bases identical to TRBD2. Germline CDR1 MNHEY, CDR2 SMNVEV (reference sequence). Germline trimming cut 5 bases from V and 3 bases from J; bases unmatched to any gene: 9. This CDR3 region has 16 residues. The CDR3 DNA follows: TGTGCCAGCAGTCCTCTGACTAGCGGGACCATCTACGAGCAGTACTTC. It translates to CASSPLTSGTIYEQYF.

For the CDR3, the DNA is TGTGCCACCGGGTCGGGGCACGACCAGAATACGCAGTATTTT. Translation gives CATGSGHDQNTQYF. V gene TRBV11-3 combines with J gene TRBJ2-3, with D possibly called TRBD1 or TRBD2 (5 bases each). The CDR3 runs to 14 residues. V dropped 10 bases and J dropped 7 bases, with 21 bases sitting between them. The V gene's germline CDR1 is SGHNT and CDR2 YENEEA.

A few counts support this clone. This rearrangement joins TRBV7-6 to TRBJ2-7, with a possible D match to TRBD1 (6 bases). In germline, CDR1 is SGHVS, CDR2 FNYEAQ. V gave up 9 bases and J gave up 2 bases, with 11 bases separating them. The CDR3 length is 12 residues. Here the CDR3 reads CASSTGPYEQYF. For the CDR3, the DNA is TGTGCCAGTTCAACAGGGCCCTACGAGCAGTACTTC.

As to this clone: This sample also contains other DNA sequences that code for the same CDR3. The rearrangement joins TRBV7-2 to TRBJ1-2; a possible D gene is TRBD1 (5 bases). V was clipped by 0 bases and J by 2 bases, with 7 bases between them. CDR3 length equals 14 residues. Germline values: CDR1 SGHTA, CDR2 FQGNSA. The chain's CDR3 is CASSLARDNYGYTF. For the CDR3, the DNA is TGTGCCAGCAGCTTAGCTCGGGACAACTATGGCTACACCTTC.

The V gene is TRBV7-2, the J gene TRBJ2-7; 9 bases fit TRBD1. The CDR3 loop spans 15 amino acids. The germline V gene encodes CDR1 SGHTA and CDR2 FQGNSA. The V gene end was trimmed by 1 base and the J gene end by 2 bases; junction bases not matched to a gene: 3. CDR3 in amino acids: CASSLEQGATYEQYF. CDR3 nucleotides: TGTGCCAGCAGCTTAGAACAGGGGGCGACCTACGAGCAGTACTTC.